This T cell receptor beta chain is from a study of response to subunit inactivated influenza vaccine. Study-level findings and limits: Authors suggested each seasonal influenza vaccination recruits few new T cells.

V gave up 6 bases and J gave up 2 bases; unmatched junction bases: 14. Germline V lookup: CDR1 MNHEY, CDR2 SMNVEV (reference sequence). There are 18 residues in the CDR3. The table lists this clonotype with a count of one. Its antigen is not known. TCRdb independently ran MiXCR on the RT-PCR reads; one entry per CDR3 protein. The repertoire holds around 300,000 distinct CDR3 sequences, with around 22% as singletons. The source was PBMCs from blood, collected less than 22 months after vaccination. This TCR was recovered from a man between 50 and 75 years old who received an inactivated influenza vaccine. The chain carries TRBV27 and TRBJ2-1; 9 bases map to TRBD1. The CDR3 DNA is TGTGCCAGCAGCCTGGGACAGGGTTTTTTCCTTGCCTACAATGAGCAGTTCTTC. Protein: CASSLGQGFFLAYNEQFF.